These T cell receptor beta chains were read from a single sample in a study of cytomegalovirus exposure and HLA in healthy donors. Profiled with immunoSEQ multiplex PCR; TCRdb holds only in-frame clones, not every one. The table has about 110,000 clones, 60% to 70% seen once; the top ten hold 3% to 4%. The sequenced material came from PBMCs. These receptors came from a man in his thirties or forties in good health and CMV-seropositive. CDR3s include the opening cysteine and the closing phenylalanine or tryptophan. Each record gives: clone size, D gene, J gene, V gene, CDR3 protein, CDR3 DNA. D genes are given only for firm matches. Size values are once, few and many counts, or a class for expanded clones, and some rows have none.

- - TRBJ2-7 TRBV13 CASSLRPGGEEQYF TGTGCCAGCAGCCTCCGGCCCGGAGGGGAGGAGCAGTACTTC
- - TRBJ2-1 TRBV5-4 CASSLVRNEQFF TGTGCCAGCAGCTTGGTGCGGAATGAGCAGTTCTTC
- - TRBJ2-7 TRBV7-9 CASSFEAGYEQYF TGTGCCAGCAGCTTCGAAGCGGGCTACGAGCAGTACTTC
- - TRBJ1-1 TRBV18 CASSPGQQNTEAFF TGTGCCAGCTCACCCGGACAACAGAACACTGAAGCTTTCTTT
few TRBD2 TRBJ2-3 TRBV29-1 CSVVGEAGGPDTQYF TGCAGCGTTGTGGGGGAAGCGGGGGGGCCAGATACGCAGTATTTT
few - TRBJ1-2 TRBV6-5 CASYRGGDYGYTF TGTGCCAGCTACAGAGGAGGTGACTATGGCTACACCTTC
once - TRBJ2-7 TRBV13 CASSLGPPYEQYF TGTGCCAGCAGCTTAGGACCCCCCTACGAGCAGTACTTC
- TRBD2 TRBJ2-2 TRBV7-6 CASSSQPGGDTGELFF TGTGCCAGCAGCTCGCAACCGGGGGGGGACACCGGGGAGCTGTTTTTT
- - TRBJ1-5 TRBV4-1 CASSQEGRQFNQPQHF TGCGCCAGCAGCCAAGAAGGGCGACAGTTCAATCAGCCCCAGCATTTT
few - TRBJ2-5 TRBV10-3 CATHREREETQYF TGTGCCACCCACAGGGAAAGGGAAGAGACCCAGTACTTC
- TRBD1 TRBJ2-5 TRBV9 CASSFTPGQGDTQYF TGTGCCAGCAGCTTCACGCCGGGACAGGGCGACACCCAGTACTTC
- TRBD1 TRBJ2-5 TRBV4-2 CASSQGQGPAWETQYF TGTGCCAGCAGCCAAGGACAGGGTCCCGCCTGGGAGACCCAGTACTTC
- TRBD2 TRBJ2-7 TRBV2 CASSRTSGGYEQYF TGTGCCAGCAGCCGGACTAGCGGGGGCTACGAGCAGTACTTC
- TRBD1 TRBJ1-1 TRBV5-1 CASSLRQGNTEAFF TGCGCCAGCAGCCTACGACAGGGGAACACTGAAGCTTTCTTT
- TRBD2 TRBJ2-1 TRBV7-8 CASSAPTSSEQFF TGTGCCAGCAGCGCCCCGACTAGCTCTGAGCAGTTCTTC
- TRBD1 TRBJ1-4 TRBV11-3 CASSWTGGANEKLFF TGTGCCAGCAGCTGGACAGGGGGAGCTAATGAAAAACTGTTTTTT
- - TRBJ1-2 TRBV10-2 CASRGEGSGYTF TGCGCCAGCAGGGGAGAGGGCTCTGGCTACACCTTC
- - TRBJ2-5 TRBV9 CASTRDYQETQYF TGTGCCAGCACCCGGGACTACCAAGAGACCCAGTACTTC
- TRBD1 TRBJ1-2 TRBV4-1 CASSPPDRSDYGYTF TGCGCCAGCAGTCCACCGGACAGGTCGGACTATGGCTACACCTTC
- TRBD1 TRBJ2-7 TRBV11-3 CASSSRQGPYEQYF TGTGCCAGCAGCTCCCGACAGGGACCCTACGAGCAGTACTTC
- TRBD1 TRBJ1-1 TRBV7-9 CAILLWDSTFF TGTGCCATCCTTTTATGGGACAGCACGTTCTTT
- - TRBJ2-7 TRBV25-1 CASSESLQGNEQYF TGTGCCAGCAGTGAATCTCTTCAGGGCAACGAGCAGTACTTC
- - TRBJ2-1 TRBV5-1 CASSLVLDNEQFF TGCGCCAGCAGCTTGGTGCTAGACAATGAGCAGTTCTTC
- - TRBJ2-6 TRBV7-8 CASSLRGGVPSGSGANVLTF TGTGCCAGCAGCTTACGAGGGGGAGTACCTTCTGGCTCTGGGGCCAACGTCCTGACTTTC
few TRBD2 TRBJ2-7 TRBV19 CASSIGGSYEQYF TGTGCCAGTAGTATAGGCGGGAGCTACGAGCAGTACTTC
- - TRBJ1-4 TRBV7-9 CASSLGQAPNEKLFF TGTGCCAGCAGCTTAGGACAGGCCCCAAACGAAAAACTGTTTTTT
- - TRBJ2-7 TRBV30 CACRGSDNEQYF TGTGCCTGTAGAGGGAGCGATAACGAGCAGTACTTC
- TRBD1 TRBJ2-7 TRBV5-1 CASSLSGQGWEQYF TGCGCCAGCAGCTTGTCGGGACAGGGTTGGGAGCAGTACTTC
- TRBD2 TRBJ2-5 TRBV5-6 CASSPTSGVGETQYF TGTGCCAGCAGCCCCACTAGCGGGGTTGGAGAGACCCAGTACTTC
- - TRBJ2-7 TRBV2 CASSEVHNGEQYF TGTGCCAGCAGTGAGGTCCACAATGGCGAGCAGTACTTC
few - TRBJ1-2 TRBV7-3 CASSYRAEGYGYTF TGTGCCAGCAGCTACAGGGCTGAGGGCTATGGCTACACCTTC
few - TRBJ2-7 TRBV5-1 CASSSTGPSYEQYF TGCGCCAGCAGCTCGACAGGCCCCTCCTACGAGCAGTACTTC
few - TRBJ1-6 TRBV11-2 CASSPYRTSSYNSPLHF TGTGCCAGCAGCCCCTACAGGACGAGCTCCTATAATTCACCCCTCCACTTT
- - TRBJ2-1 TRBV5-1 CASSDWTDNEQFF TGCGCCAGCAGCGACTGGACAGACAATGAGCAGTTCTTC
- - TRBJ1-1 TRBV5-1 CASSEGVYTEAFF TGCGCCAGCAGCGAGGGGGTATACACTGAAGCTTTCTTT
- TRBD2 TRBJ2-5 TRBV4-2 CASSHFLAGFGEETQYF TGTGCCAGCAGCCATTTTCTAGCGGGGTTCGGAGAGGAGACCCAGTACTTC
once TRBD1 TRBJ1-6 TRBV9 CASSALGTANSPLHF TGTGCCAGCAGCGCCCTCGGGACAGCGAATTCACCCCTCCACTTT
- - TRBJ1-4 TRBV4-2 CASSQTGRVEKLFF TGTGCCAGCAGCCAAACGGGAAGGGTGGAAAAACTGTTTTTT
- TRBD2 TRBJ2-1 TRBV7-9 CASSYSGGAYNEQFF TGTGCCAGCAGCTATAGCGGGGGAGCCTACAATGAGCAGTTCTTC
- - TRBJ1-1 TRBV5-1 CASSFEGANTEAFF TGCGCCAGCAGCTTTGAAGGGGCGAACACTGAAGCTTTCTTT
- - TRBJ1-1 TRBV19 CASSMRGGPEAFF TGTGCCAGTAGTATGAGGGGGGGGCCTGAAGCTTTCTTT
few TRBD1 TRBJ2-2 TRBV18 CASSPDRGITGELFF TGTGCCAGCTCACCGGACAGGGGAATCACCGGGGAGCTGTTTTTT
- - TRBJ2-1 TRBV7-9 CASSPLLGGTYNEQFF TGTGCCAGCAGCCCCCTCTTGGGGGGAACCTACAATGAGCAGTTCTTC
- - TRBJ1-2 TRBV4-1 CASSQQTRGLRGYTF TGCGCCAGCAGCCAACAGACCAGAGGTCTGAGGGGCTACACCTTC
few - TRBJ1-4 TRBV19 CASSIGNRPFYEKLFF TGTGCCAGTAGTATAGGTAACAGACCCTTCTATGAAAAACTGTTTTTT
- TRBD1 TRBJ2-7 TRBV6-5 CASSSTRTGPSYEQYF TGTGCCAGCAGTTCTACTCGGACAGGGCCGTCGTACGAGCAGTACTTC
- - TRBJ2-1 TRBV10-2 CASSGGGEQFF TGCGCCAGCAGCGGCGGAGGTGAGCAGTTCTTC
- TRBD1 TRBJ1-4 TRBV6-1 CASIHRDRDEKLFF TGTGCCAGCATCCACCGGGACAGGGATGAAAAACTGTTTTTT
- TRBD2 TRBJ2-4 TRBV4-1 CASSPGGGGSKNIQYF TGCGCCAGCAGCCCGGGAGGGGGAGGATCCAAAAACATTCAGTACTTC
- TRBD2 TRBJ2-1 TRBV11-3 CASSFGGGANEQFF TGTGCCAGCAGCTTCGGCGGGGGGGCCAATGAGCAGTTCTTC
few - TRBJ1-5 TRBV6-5 CASSYQGLNNQPQHF TGTGCCAGCAGTTATCAGGGACTGAACAATCAGCCCCAGCATTTT
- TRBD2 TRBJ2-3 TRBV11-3 CASSRAGGLTDTQYF TGTGCCAGCAGCCGGGCGGGGGGACTCACAGATACGCAGTATTTT
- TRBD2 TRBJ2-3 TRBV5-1 CATTSRGLETGDTQYF TGCGCCACTACATCCCGGGGACTAGAGACCGGAGATACGCAGTATTTT
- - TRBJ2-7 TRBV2 CDRRAAYEQYF TGTGACAGGAGGGCGGCATACGAGCAGTACTTC
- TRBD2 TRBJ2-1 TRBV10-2 CASSESLAGASSYNEQFF TGCGCCAGCAGTGAGTCGCTAGCGGGGGCCTCTTCCTACAATGAGCAGTTCTTC